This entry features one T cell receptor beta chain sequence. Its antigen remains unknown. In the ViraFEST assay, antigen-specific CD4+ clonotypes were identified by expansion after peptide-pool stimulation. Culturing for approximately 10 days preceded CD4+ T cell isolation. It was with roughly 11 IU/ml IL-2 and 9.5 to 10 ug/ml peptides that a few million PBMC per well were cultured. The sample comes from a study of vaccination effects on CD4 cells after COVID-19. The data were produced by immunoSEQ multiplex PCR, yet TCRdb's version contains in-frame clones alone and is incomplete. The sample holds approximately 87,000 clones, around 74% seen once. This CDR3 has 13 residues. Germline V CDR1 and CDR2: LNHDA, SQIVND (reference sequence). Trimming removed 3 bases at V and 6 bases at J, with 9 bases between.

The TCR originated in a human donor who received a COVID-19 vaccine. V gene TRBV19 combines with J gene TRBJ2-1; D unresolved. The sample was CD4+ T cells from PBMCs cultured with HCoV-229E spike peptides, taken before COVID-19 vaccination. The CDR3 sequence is CASSIQASNEQFF. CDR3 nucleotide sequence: TGTGCCAGTAGTATCCAGGCTTCCAATGAGCAGTTCTTC. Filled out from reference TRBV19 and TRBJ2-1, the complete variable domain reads DGGITQSPKYLFRKEGQNVTLSCEQNLNHDAMYWYRQDPGQGLRLIYYSQIVNDFQKGDIAEGYSVSREKKESFPLTVTSAQKNPTAFYLCASSIQASNEQFFGPGTRLTVL.